This TCR beta chain was identified during a study of blood T cell repertoires in COVID-19. At the level of the study: COVID-19 samples, acute and convalescent, were from the United States, Italy and Spain. PBMCs, B-cell-depleted T cells, or T cells provided the cDNA or gDNA that made up the material.

About this clone itself: It may be a read error: a sequence one base away is much more abundant.

Patients from Seattle were sampled longitudinally, starting during active infection. The CDR3 consists of 15 residues. Germline V gene lookup returns CDR1 SEHNR and CDR2 FQNEAQ (reference sequence). The V and J ends lost 4 bases and 4 bases, in that order; junction bases with no gene match: 2. Here immunoSEQ multiplex PCR was the method, and the copy in TCRdb shows in-frame clones only, minus some. In the table there are some 290,000 clones, more than 70% of which are singletons. The source material was peripheral blood. The rearrangement links TRBV7-9 to TRBJ2-3, with 13 nucleotides matching TRBD2. The clonotype originates from a woman aged 30 to 39 with COVID-19, enrolled during active disease. The CDR3 sequence: CASSWTSGSADTQYF. The CDR3 nucleotides read TGTGCCAGCAGCTGGACTAGCGGGAGCGCAGATACGCAGTATTTT. Full variable domain (remainder filled in from reference TRBV7-9 and TRBJ2-3): DTGVSQNPRHKITKRGQNVTFRCDPISEHNRLYWYRQTLGQGPEFLTYFQNEAQLEKSRLLSDRFSAERPKGSFSTLEIQRTEQGDSAMYLCASSWTSGSADTQYFGPGTRLTVL.